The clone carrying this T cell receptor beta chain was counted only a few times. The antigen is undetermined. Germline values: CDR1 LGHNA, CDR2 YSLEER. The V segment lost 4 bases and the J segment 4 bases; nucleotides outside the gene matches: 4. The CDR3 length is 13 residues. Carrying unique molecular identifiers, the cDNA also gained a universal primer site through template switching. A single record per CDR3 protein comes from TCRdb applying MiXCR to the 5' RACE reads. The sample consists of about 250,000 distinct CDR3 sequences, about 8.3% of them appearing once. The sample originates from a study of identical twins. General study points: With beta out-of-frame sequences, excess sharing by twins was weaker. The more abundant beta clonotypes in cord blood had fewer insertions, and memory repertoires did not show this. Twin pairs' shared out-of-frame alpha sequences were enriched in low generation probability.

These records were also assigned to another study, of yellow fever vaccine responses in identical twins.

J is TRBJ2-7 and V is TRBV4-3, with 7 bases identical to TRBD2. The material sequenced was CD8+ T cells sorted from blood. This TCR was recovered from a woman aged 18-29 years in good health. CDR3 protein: CASSPRLAYEQYF. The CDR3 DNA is TGCGCCAGCAGCCCCCGACTAGCTTACGAGCAGTACTTC.